These 31 T cell receptor beta chains came from one sample sequenced in a study of response to subunit inactivated influenza vaccine. One entry per CDR3 protein results from TCRdb running MiXCR on the RT-PCR reads. The table includes around 150,000 distinct CDR3 sequences, about 11% detected once. This sample comprised non-naive T cells sorted from PBMCs, obtained around seven weeks after vaccination. Receptors originate from a man aged 50-60 years who received an inactivated influenza vaccine.

This clonotype was counted between two and nine times. The chain couples TRBV4-3 to TRBJ1-2; TRBD1 aligns across 10 bases. The ends lost 4 bases at V and 2 bases at J; junction bases unmatched: 4. Germline V gene data show CDR1 as LGHNA and CDR2 as YSLEER. The CDR3 is made up of 15 amino acids. The CDR3 here is CASSLSGQGNYGYTF. CDR3 DNA: TGCGCCAGCAGCCTATCGGGACAGGGGAACTATGGCTACACCTTC.

This clonotype was counted many times. The chain employs TRBV12-3 or TRBV12-4 and TRBJ2-7, with D maybe TRBD2 (5 bases). The CDR3 consists of 17 residues. V was shortened by 1 base and J by 0 bases, with 16 bases between the two germline ends. The CDR3 DNA reads as TGTGCCAGCAGTTTAGTGCTTTTCGGGGAGAGCTCCTACGAGCAGTACTTC. This sequence encodes CASSLVLFGESSYEQYF.

This clonotype was counted ten times or more. J is TRBJ2-7 and V is TRBV5-1, with a possible D match to TRBD2 (6 bases). Trimming cost V 3 bases and J 9 bases, with 19 bases left between them. Germline V lookup: CDR1 SGHRS, CDR2 YFSETQ. This CDR3 spans 14 amino acids. The CDR3 bases are TGCGCCAGCAGCTCGACTAGTAGTGCCCCAGTGCAGTACTTC. This gives the protein CASSSTSSAPVQYF.

The rearrangement uses TRBV13 and TRBJ2-7; 7 bases agree with TRBD1. Trimming removed 5 bases from V and 6 bases from J; junction bases left unmatched: 4. The CDR3 loop spans 12 amino acids. Per germline, CDR1 PRHDT and CDR2 FYEKMQ (reference sequence). The CDR3 loop is CASSKQGFEQYF. CDR3 nucleotide sequence: TGTGCCAGCAGCAAACAGGGGTTCGAGCAGTACTTC.

This clonotype was recorded a few times. The V gene is TRBV7-8, the J gene TRBJ2-7, with D perhaps TRBD2 (6 bases). The CDR3 has 14 residues. Germline CDR1 SGHVS, CDR2 FQNEAQ. Trimming removed 2 bases at V and 5 bases at J, with 13 bases between. CDR3 residues: CASSLPPTGDEQYF. The CDR3 nucleotides read TGTGCCAGCAGCTTACCACCGACGGGGGACGAGCAGTACTTC.

The chain couples TRBV2 to TRBJ1-5; 10 bases align to TRBD1. The CDR3 is 14 amino acids. Germline values: CDR1 SNHLY, CDR2 FYNNEI. With V trimmed by 6 bases and J by 7 bases, 6 bases remained unmatched. CDR3 amino acids: CASSRTGGEQPQHF. For the CDR3, the DNA is TGTGCCAGCAGCCGGACAGGGGGAGAACAGCCCCAGCATTTT.

This clonotype showed up just a few times. The chain employs TRBV2 and TRBJ1-5, with a possible D match to TRBD1 (5 bases). This CDR3 spans 14 amino acids. V lost 3 bases and J lost 0, with 6 bases in between. Germline CDR1 SNHLY, CDR2 FYNNEI. CDR3 sequence: CASSDTGSNQPQHF. CDR3 nucleotides: TGTGCCAGCAGTGATACAGGTAGCAATCAGCCCCAGCATTTT.

This clonotype was recorded many times. The genes are TRBV4-2 and TRBJ2-5, with TRBD1 matching over 7 bases. This CDR3 is 13 amino acids long. The junction had 0 bases not matched to a gene; V was cut back by 4 bases and J by 1 base. Looked up from germline, CDR1 is LGHNA and CDR2 is YNFKEQ. The CDR3 sequence is CASSRDSQETQYF. The CDR3 coding sequence is TGTGCCAGCAGCCGGGACAGCCAAGAGACCCAGTACTTC.

This clonotype was counted at least ten times. The rearrangement uses TRBV6-1 and TRBJ2-7; TRBD1 might be the D (5 bases). This CDR3 comprises 14 residues. CDR1 is MNHNS, CDR2 SASEGT, per germline. Trimming left V 5 bases short and J 6 bases short, with 17 bases between. CDR3 protein: CASSRGQAFGEQYF. DNA for the CDR3: TGTGCCAGCAGTCGAGGACAAGCGTTTGGCGAGCAGTACTTC.

The rearrangement joins TRBV5-1 to TRBJ2-7; TRBD2 agrees at 12 bases. In germline, CDR1 is SGHRS, CDR2 YFSETQ. This CDR3 comprises 15 residues. Losses at the gene ends were 4 bases for V and 1 base for J; bases not matched to a gene: 3. The CDR3 region has the DNA TGCGCCAGCAGCAGACTAGCGGGAGAGTCCTACGAGCAGTACTTC. Its translation: CASSRLAGESYEQYF.

This clonotype was observed a single time. The chain's CDR3 is CASSFRSVNEQFF. The CDR3 nucleotides read TGTGCCAGCAGCTTCCGGTCGGTAAATGAGCAGTTCTTC. V usage is TRBV5-6 and J usage is TRBJ2-1; D not certain. V lost 2 bases and J 7 bases, leaving 10 bases between the germline ends. Germline V gene data show CDR1 as SGHDT and CDR2 as YYEEEE. The CDR3 has 13 residues.

There are many counts of this clonotype. The chain is built from TRBV28 and TRBJ2-1, with a possible D match to TRBD2 (6 bases). V shed 5 bases and J shed 10 bases, with 12 bases lying between them. Per the germline V gene, CDR1 is MDHEN and CDR2 is SYDVKM. The CDR3 is made up of 12 amino acids. The CDR3 reads CASSRLASEQFF. The CDR3 region has the DNA TGTGCCAGCAGTCGTCTAGCGTCCGAGCAGTTCTTC.

The sample holds many counts of this clonotype. The gene calls are TRBV29-1 and TRBJ2-3; the D is unclear. Trimming took 4 bases from V and 0 from J, leaving 11 bases between them. Germline V gene data show CDR1 as SQVTM and CDR2 as ANQGSEA. The length of the CDR3 is 14 residues. In DNA form, the CDR3 reads TGCAGCGTTGCAGCAGGCCCTAGCACAGATACGCAGTATTTT. Translation: CSVAAGPSTDTQYF.

The rearrangement joins TRBV11-2 to TRBJ1-4, with a possible D match to TRBD1 (5 bases). Germline CDR1 reads SGHAT; CDR2 reads FQNNGV. This CDR3 has 16 residues. Trimming shortened V by 6 bases and J by 8 bases, and 22 bases separated the two germline ends. CDR3 residues: CASRHKDLRAGEKLFF. CDR3 sequence (DNA): TGTGCCAGCAGACATAAGGATCTCCGGGCAGGGGAAAAACTGTTTTTT.

The gene calls are TRBV18 and TRBJ2-1; weak D call: TRBD1 (6 bases). The V end lost 5 bases, the J end lost 4 bases, and 15 bases lay between the germline ends. CDR3 size: 15 residues. Germline V CDR1 and CDR2: KGHSH, LQKENI. The CDR3, as DNA: TGTGCCAGCTCATCATTTGGGGGCAAATACAATGAGCAGTTCTTC. Translation gives CASSSFGGKYNEQFF.

This clonotype showed up just a few times. This chain connects TRBV2 to TRBJ2-7; D unclear. The germline gives CDR1 SNHLY, CDR2 FYNNEI. V was trimmed by 5 bases and J by 0 bases, leaving 11 bases between them. The CDR3 has 14 residues. CDR3 nucleotides: TGTGCCAGCAGTCCCCGGACGGCCTCCTACGAGCAGTACTTC. Translated: CASSPRTASYEQYF.

The DNA for the CDR3 is TGTGCCAGCAGCGTAGAACTAGGGTTCTACGAGCAGTACTTC. This translates into CASSVELGFYEQYF. J is TRBJ2-7 and V is TRBV9, with TRBD2 as a possible D gene (5 bases). Germline V gene data show CDR1 as SGDLS and CDR2 as YYNGEE. V shed 0 bases and J shed 3 bases, with 10 bases lying between them. The CDR3 runs to 14 residues.

The rearrangement joins TRBV15 to TRBJ2-1, with D perhaps matching TRBD1 (5 bases). This CDR3 is built from 13 residues. V was clipped by 3 bases and J by 8 bases, with 11 bases between them. Germline V gives CDR1 LNHNV, CDR2 YYDKDF (reference sequence). CDR3 DNA: TGTGCCACCAGCAGGGAAGGACACGATGAGCAGTTCTTC. This encodes CATSREGHDEQFF. The complete variable domain, with remaining parts taken from reference TRBV15 and TRBJ2-1, reads DAMVIQNPRYQVTQFGKPVTLSCSQTLNHNVMYWYQQKSSQAPKLLFHYYDKDFNNEADTPDNFQSRRPNTSFCFLDIRSPGLGDTAMYLCATSREGHDEQFFGPGTRLTVL.

V gene TRBV6-2 or TRBV6-3 combines with J gene TRBJ2-2; either TRBD1 or TRBD2 may fit D (6 bases each). Looked up from germline, CDR1 is MNHEY and CDR2 is SVGEGT. Trimming shortened V by 7 bases and J by 0 bases, and 15 bases separated the two germline ends. This CDR3 has 16 residues. CDR3 DNA: TGTGCCAGCACCCAAAGGGGGGCTCCGAACACCGGGGAGCTGTTTTTT. Translation: CASTQRGAPNTGELFF.

The chain uses TRBV6-9 and TRBJ1-5, with no clear D. Germline V gene sequence: CDR1 MNHGY, CDR2 SVAAGI. Trimming removed 8 bases at V and 7 bases at J, with 15 bases between. The CDR3 sequence is 13 residues long. CDR3 amino acids: CASGFRFRQPQHF. The CDR3 DNA reads as TGTGCCAGCGGATTTAGGTTCCGCCAGCCCCAGCATTTT.

There are many counts of this clonotype. The J gene is TRBJ1-5, the V gene TRBV2; D ambiguous. Per germline, CDR1 SNHLY and CDR2 FYNNEI. The CDR3 has 12 amino acids. Trimming cost V 8 bases and J 0 bases, with 5 bases left between them. The CDR3 loop reads CASRSSNQPQHF. CDR3 bases: TGTGCCAGCCGCAGTAGCAATCAGCCCCAGCATTTT.

The chain links TRBV20-1 to TRBJ2-1; TRBD1 agrees at 8 bases. Germline CDR1 reads DFQATT; CDR2 reads SNEGSKA (reference sequence). Trimming removed 1 base from V and 3 bases from J; junction bases left unmatched: 17. The CDR3 covers 19 residues. The CDR3 DNA follows: TGCAGTGCTAGAGGTGATCCGGACAGGGAACGGTGGGACTACAATGAGCAGTTCTTC. Amino acids: CSARGDPDRERWDYNEQFF.

This clonotype has just a few counts. CDR3 bases: TGCAGTGCTTCTGGGACTAGCGGGAACCATGAGCAGTTCTTC. It translates to CSASGTSGNHEQFF. This sequence joins TRBV20-1 and TRBJ2-1, with TRBD2 matching over 13 bases. V shed 5 bases, J shed 8 bases, and the junction held 6 bases outside the gene matches. CDR3 length: 14 amino acids. Germline-derived CDR1 and CDR2 are DFQATT and SNEGSKA (reference sequence).

The chain recombines TRBV20-1 with TRBJ2-5, with TRBD2 matching over 16 bases. V was clipped by 3 bases and J by 2 bases; unmatched bases: 9. Germline CDR1 reads DFQATT; CDR2 reads SNEGSKA (reference sequence). The CDR3 extends over 18 amino acids. This CDR3 reads CSASFRKGLAGGQETQYF. The CDR3 region has the DNA TGCAGTGCTAGCTTCAGAAAGGGACTAGCGGGGGGGCAAGAGACCCAGTACTTC.

This chain joins TRBV5-4 and TRBJ2-2, with 10 bases that match TRBD1. This CDR3 contains 16 residues. CDR1 and CDR2 from the germline V gene are SGHNT and YYREEE (reference sequence). V lost 1 base to trimming and J lost 7 bases; unmatched junction nucleotides: 7. The CDR3 sequence is CASSLPGTGAFGELFF. As DNA, the CDR3 is TGTGCCAGCAGCTTGCCCGGGACAGGGGCCTTCGGGGAGCTGTTTTTT. Full variable domain (missing parts from reference TRBV5-4 and TRBJ2-2): ETGVTQSPTHLIKTRGQQVTLRCSSQSGHNTVSWYQQALGQGPQFIFQYYREEENGRGNFPPRFSGLQFPNYSSELNVNALELDDSALYLCASSLPGTGAFGELFFGEGSRLTVL.

This clonotype was recorded a few times. The chain employs TRBV28 and TRBJ1-4; D not certain. With 8 bases removed from V and 4 bases from J, the gap between germline ends came to 17 bases. The CDR3 totals 15 residues. Germline V gene sequence: CDR1 MDHEN, CDR2 SYDVKM. The CDR3: CASSLMAGLNEKLFF. CDR3 coding DNA: TGTGCCAGCTCGCTGATGGCAGGCCTTAATGAAAAACTGTTTTTT. Full variable domain (outside the CDR3, taken from reference TRBV28 and TRBJ1-4): DVKVTQSSRYLVKRTGEKVFLECVQDMDHENMFWYRQDPGLGLRLIYFSYDVKMKEKGDIPEGYSVSREKKERFSLILESASTNQTSMYLCASSLMAGLNEKLFFGSGTQLSVL.

This clonotype occurred a few times. The V gene is TRBV30, the J gene TRBJ1-6; maybe TRBD1 (5 bases). The CDR3 sequence is 16 residues long. Germline V CDR1 and CDR2: GTSNPN, SVGIG (reference sequence). Trimming took off 0 bases at V and 10 bases at J, with 19 bases between the two ends. CDR3 sequence: CAWSVGFVRGASPLHF. The DNA of the CDR3 is TGTGCCTGGAGTGTAGGTTTTGTGAGGGGAGCCTCACCCCTCCACTTT.

There are many counts of this clonotype. The V call is TRBV27, the J call TRBJ2-6; perhaps TRBD1 as D (6 bases). The germline gives CDR1 MNHEY, CDR2 SMNVEV (reference sequence). V lost 4 bases and J lost 2, with 12 bases in between. This CDR3 region has 16 residues. CDR3 in amino acids: CASSYTGFTGANVLTF. The CDR3 DNA reads TGTGCCAGCAGTTACACAGGGTTCACTGGGGCCAACGTCCTGACTTTC.

This clonotype showed up many times. The CDR3 here is CASSQIEWASGYNEQFF. CDR3 DNA: TGTGCCAGCAGCCAAATCGAGTGGGCTAGCGGTTACAATGAGCAGTTCTTC. This sequence joins TRBV7-9 and TRBJ2-1; 7 bases align to TRBD2. The CDR3 sequence is 17 residues long. V lost 5 bases, J lost 4 bases, and 14 bases stayed unmatched. Germline CDR1 SEHNR, CDR2 FQNEAQ (reference sequence). Based on the CDR3 plus reference TRBV7-9 and TRBJ2-1, the full variable domain is DTGVSQNPRHKITKRGQNVTFRCDPISEHNRLYWYRQTLGQGPEFLTYFQNEAQLEKSRLLSDRFSAERPKGSFSTLEIQRTEQGDSAMYLCASSQIEWASGYNEQFFGPGTRLTVL.

Ten or more counts support this clonotype. V gene TRBV3-1 combines with J gene TRBJ2-5, with D uncertain. This CDR3 is built from 15 residues. V was pared by 4 bases and J by 0 bases, with 12 bases between. Germline-derived CDR1 and CDR2 are LGHDT and YNNKEL (reference sequence). The CDR3 DNA reads as TGTGCCAGCAGCCGCTGGGGTAGCTACCAAGAGACCCAGTACTTC. Translated: CASSRWGSYQETQYF.

This clonotype was recorded a few times. This chain links TRBV11-2 with TRBJ2-7; D is possibly TRBD2 (6 bases). The CDR3 contains 14 residues. Trimming stripped 1 base from V and 4 bases from J, with 11 bases between. Germline V CDR1 and CDR2: SGHAT, FQNNGV. CDR3 protein: CASSLVAGWYEQYF. In nucleotides, the CDR3 is TGTGCCAGCAGCTTAGTTGCGGGATGGTACGAGCAGTACTTC.